This note documents a single TCR beta chain sequence. This sample was included in a study of blood T cell repertoires in COVID-19. At the level of the study: Acute and convalescent COVID-19 specimens originated in the United States, Italy and Spain. The cDNA or gDNA used as material had been derived from T cells, B-cell-depleted T cells, or PBMCs.

The CDR3 is made up of 14 amino acids. CDR1 and CDR2 from the germline V gene are MNHNY and SVGAGI (reference sequence). The germline V and J ends were trimmed by 5 bases and 4 bases, with 14 bases remaining between them. In the authors' workflow: Estimated nucleated cell counts came from reference gene primer amplification. TCRdb's copy holds only in-frame clones and misses some; the assay was immunoSEQ multiplex PCR. V, J and clone size derive from that table, while D and trimming were established from the DNA sequence. The sample lists about 140,000 clones; approximately 80% were seen once. This chain joins TRBV6-6 and TRBJ2-5; D perhaps matches TRBD2 (6 bases). The TCR was taken from a human donor in a cohort sampled during active COVID-19. The sequenced sample consisted of peripheral blood. CDR3 amino acids: CASSGGTLGETQYF. The CDR3 DNA reads as TGTGCCAGCAGTGGAGGGACCTTGGGAGAGACCCAGTACTTC.